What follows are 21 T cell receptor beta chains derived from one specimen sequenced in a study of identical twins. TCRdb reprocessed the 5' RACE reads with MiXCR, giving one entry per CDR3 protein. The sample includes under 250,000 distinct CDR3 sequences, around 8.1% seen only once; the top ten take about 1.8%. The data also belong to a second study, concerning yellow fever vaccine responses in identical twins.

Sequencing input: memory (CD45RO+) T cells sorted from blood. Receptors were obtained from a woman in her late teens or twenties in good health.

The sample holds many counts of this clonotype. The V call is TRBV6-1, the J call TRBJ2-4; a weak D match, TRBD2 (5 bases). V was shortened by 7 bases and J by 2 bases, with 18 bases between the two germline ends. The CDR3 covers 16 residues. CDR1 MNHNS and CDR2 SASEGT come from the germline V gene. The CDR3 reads CASTKVWESSKNIQYF. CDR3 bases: TGTGCCAGCACCAAAGTGTGGGAGTCTTCCAAAAACATTCAGTACTTC.

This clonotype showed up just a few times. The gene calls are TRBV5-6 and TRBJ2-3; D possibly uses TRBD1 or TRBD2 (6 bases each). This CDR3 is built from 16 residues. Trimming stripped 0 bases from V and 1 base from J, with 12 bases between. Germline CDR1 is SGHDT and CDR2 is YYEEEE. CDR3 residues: CASSLGIRGGTDTQYF. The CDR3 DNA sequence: TGTGCCAGCAGCTTGGGGATTAGGGGGGGCACAGATACGCAGTATTTT.

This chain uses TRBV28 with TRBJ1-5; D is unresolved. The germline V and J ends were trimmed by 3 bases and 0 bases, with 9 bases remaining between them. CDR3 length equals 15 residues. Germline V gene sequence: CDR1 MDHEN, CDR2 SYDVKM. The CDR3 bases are TGTGCCAGCAGTTTTGGTCGACCTAGCAATCAGCCCCAGCATTTT. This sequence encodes CASSFGRPSNQPQHF. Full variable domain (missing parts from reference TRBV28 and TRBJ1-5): DVKVTQSSRYLVKRTGEKVFLECVQDMDHENMFWYRQDPGLGLRLIYFSYDVKMKEKGDIPEGYSVSREKKERFSLILESASTNQTSMYLCASSFGRPSNQPQHFGDGTRLSIL.

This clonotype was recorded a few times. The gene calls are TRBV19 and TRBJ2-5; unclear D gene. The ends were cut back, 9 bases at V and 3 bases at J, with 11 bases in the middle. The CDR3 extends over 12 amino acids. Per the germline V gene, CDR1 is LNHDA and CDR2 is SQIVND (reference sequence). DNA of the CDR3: TGTGCCAGCGCGAGGACGGAAGAGACCCAGTACTTC. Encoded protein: CASARTEETQYF.

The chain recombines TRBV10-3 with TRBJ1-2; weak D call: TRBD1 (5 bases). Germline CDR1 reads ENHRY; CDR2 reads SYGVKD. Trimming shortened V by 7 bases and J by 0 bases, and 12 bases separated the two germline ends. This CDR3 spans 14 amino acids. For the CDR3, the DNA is TGTGCCATCAAGAGGACAACCTCTAACTATGGCTACACCTTC. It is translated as CAIKRTTSNYGYTF.

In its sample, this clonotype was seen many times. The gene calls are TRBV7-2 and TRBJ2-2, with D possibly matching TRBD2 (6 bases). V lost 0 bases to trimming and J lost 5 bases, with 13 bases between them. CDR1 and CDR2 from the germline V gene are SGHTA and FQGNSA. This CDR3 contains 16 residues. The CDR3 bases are TGTGCCAGCAGCTTAGCGCCACTAGCTATAACCGGGGAGCTGTTTTTT. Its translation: CASSLAPLAITGELFF. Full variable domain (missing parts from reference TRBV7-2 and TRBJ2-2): GAGVSQSPSNKVTEKGKDVELRCDPISGHTALYWYRQSLGQGLEFLIYFQGNSAPDKSGLPSDRFSAERTGGSVSTLTIQRTQQEDSAVYLCASSLAPLAITGELFFGEGSRLTVL.

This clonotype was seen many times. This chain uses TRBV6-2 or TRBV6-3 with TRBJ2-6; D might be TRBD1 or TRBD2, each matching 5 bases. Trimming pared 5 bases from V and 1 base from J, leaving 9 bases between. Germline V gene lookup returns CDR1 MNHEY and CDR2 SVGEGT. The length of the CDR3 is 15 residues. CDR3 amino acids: CASSPRGSGANVLTF. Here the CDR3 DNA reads TGTGCCAGCAGTCCGAGGGGATCTGGGGCCAACGTCCTGACTTTC.

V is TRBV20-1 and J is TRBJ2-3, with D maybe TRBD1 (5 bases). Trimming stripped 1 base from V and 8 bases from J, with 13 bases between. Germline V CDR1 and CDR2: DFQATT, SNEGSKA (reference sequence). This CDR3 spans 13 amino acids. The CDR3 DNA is TGCAGTGCTAGAGGTCCACAGGAACGTACGCAGTATTTT. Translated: CSARGPQERTQYF.

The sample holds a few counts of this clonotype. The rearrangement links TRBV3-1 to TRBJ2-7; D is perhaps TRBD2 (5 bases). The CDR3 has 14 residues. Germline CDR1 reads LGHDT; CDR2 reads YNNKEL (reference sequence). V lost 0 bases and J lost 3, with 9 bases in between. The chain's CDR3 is CASSQDPSSYEQYF. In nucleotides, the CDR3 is TGTGCCAGCAGCCAAGATCCTAGCAGCTACGAGCAGTACTTC.

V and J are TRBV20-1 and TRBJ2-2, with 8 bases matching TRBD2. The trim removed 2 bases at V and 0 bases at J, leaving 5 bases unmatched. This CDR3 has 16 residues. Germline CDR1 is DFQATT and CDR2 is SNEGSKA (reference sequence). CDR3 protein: CSARIYGRANTGELFF. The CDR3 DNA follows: TGCAGTGCTAGAATATACGGGAGGGCGAACACCGGGGAGCTGTTTTTT.

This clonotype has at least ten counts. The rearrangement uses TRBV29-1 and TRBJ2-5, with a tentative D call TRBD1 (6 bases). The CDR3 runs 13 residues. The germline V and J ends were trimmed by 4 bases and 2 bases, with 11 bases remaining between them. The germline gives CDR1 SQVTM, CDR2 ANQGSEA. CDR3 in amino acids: CSVGTGPQETQYF. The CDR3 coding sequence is TGCAGCGTTGGCACAGGGCCGCAAGAGACCCAGTACTTC.

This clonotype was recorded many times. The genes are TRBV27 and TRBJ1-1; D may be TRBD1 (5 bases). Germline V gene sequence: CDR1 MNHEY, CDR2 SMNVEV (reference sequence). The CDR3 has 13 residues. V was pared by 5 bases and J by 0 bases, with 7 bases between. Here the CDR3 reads CASSTGMNTEAFF. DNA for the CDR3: TGTGCCAGCAGTACAGGAATGAACACTGAAGCTTTCTTT.

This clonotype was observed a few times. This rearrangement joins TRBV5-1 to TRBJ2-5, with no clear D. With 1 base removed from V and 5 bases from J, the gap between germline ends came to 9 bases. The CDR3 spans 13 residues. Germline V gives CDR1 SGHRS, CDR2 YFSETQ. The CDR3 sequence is CASSLWGDETQYF. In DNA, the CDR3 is TGCGCCAGCAGCTTGTGGGGTGACGAGACCCAGTACTTC. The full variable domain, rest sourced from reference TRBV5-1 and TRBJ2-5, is KAGVTQTPRYLIKTRGQQVTLSCSPISGHRSVSWYQQTPGQGLQFLFEYFSETQRNKGNFPGRFSGRQFSNSRSEMNVSTLELGDSALYLCASSLWGDETQYFGPGTRLLVL.

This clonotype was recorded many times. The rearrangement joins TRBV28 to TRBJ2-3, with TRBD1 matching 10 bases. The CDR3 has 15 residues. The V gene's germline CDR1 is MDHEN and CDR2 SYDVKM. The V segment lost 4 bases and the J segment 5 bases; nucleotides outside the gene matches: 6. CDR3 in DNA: TGTGCCAGCAGTTCGAGACAGGGGGCCATAGATACGCAGTATTTT. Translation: CASSSRQGAIDTQYF.

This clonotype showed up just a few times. The CDR3 region has the DNA TGTGCCAGTTCTGACAGGTTGGGATCACCCCTCCACTTT. It yields the protein CASSDRLGSPLHF. V and J are TRBV19 and TRBJ1-6, with D possibly matching TRBD1 (6 bases). The germline CDR1 and CDR2 sequences are LNHDA and SQIVND (reference sequence). This CDR3 region has 13 residues. V shed 8 bases and J shed 10 bases, with 15 bases lying between them.

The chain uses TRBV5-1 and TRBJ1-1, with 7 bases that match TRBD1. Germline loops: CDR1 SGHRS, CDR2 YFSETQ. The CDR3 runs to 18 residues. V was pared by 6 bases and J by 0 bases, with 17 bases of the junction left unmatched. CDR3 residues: CASKPSLSDRVLNTEAFF. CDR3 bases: TGCGCCAGCAAACCCTCACTATCCGACAGGGTCTTGAACACTGAAGCTTTCTTT. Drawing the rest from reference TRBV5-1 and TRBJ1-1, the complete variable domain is KAGVTQTPRYLIKTRGQQVTLSCSPISGHRSVSWYQQTPGQGLQFLFEYFSETQRNKGNFPGRFSGRQFSNSRSEMNVSTLELGDSALYLCASKPSLSDRVLNTEAFFGQGTRLTVV.

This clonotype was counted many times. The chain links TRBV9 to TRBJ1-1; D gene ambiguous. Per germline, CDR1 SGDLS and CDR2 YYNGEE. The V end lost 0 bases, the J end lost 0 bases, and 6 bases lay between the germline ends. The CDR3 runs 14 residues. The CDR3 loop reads CASSVGFMNTEAFF. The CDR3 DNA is TGTGCCAGCAGCGTAGGATTTATGAACACTGAAGCTTTCTTT.

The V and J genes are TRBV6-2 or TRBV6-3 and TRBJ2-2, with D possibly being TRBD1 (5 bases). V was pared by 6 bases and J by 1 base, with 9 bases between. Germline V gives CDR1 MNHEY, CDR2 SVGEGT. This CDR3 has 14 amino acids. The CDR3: CASSATENTGELFF. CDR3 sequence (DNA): TGTGCCAGCAGCGCGACAGAGAACACCGGGGAGCTGTTTTTT.

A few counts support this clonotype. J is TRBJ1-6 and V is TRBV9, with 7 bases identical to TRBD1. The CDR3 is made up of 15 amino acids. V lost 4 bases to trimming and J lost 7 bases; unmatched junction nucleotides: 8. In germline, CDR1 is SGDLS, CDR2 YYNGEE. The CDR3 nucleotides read TGTGCCAGCAGCCCAACAGGGGCCCCGAATTCACCCCTCCACTTT. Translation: CASSPTGAPNSPLHF.

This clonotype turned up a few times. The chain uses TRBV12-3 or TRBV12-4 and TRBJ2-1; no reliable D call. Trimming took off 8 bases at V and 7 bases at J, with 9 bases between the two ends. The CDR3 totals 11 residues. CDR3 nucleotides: TGTGCCAGCCGCGGAACGAATGAGCAGTTCTTC. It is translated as CASRGTNEQFF.

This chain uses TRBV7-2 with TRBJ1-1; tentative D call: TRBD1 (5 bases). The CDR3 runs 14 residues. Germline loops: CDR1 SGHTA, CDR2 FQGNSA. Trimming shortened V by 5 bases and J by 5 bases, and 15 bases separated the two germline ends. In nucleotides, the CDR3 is TGTGCCAGCAGCCTAGAGGGGCGTCGGACTGAAGCTTTCTTT. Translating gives CASSLEGRRTEAFF.